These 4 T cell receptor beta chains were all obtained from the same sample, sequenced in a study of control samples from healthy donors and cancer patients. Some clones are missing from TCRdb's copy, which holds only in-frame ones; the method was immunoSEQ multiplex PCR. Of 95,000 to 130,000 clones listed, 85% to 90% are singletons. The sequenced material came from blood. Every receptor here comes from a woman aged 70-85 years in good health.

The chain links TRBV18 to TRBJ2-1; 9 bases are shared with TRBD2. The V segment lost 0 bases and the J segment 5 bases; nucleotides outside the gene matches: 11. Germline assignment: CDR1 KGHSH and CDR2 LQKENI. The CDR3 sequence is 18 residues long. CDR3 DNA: TGTGCCAGCTCACCACCGTATCTTGCGGGGGGGGGCCACAATGAGCAGTTCTTC. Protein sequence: CASSPPYLAGGGHNEQFF.

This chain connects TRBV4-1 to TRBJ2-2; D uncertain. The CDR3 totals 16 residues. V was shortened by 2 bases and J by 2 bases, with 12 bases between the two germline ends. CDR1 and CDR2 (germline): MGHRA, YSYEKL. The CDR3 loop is CASSQSSALNTGELFF. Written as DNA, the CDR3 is TGCGCCAGCAGCCAAAGCTCTGCCCTTAACACCGGGGAGCTGTTTTTT.

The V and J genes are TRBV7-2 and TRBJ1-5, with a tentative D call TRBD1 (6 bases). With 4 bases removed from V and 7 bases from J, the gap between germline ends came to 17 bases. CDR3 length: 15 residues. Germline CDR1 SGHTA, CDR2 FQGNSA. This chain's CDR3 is CASSSKDSGGQPQHF. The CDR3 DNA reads TGTGCCAGCAGCTCCAAGGACAGTGGTGGGCAGCCCCAGCATTTT. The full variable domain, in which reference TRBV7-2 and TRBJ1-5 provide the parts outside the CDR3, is GAGVSQSPSNKVTEKGKDVELRCDPISGHTALYWYRQSLGQGLEFLIYFQGNSAPDKSGLPSDRFSAERTGGSVSTLTIQRTQQEDSAVYLCASSSKDSGGQPQHFGDGTRLSIL.

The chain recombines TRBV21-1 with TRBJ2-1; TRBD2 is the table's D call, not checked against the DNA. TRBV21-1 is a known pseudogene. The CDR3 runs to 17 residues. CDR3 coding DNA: TGTGCCAGCAGCCCGGGACTAGCGGGGGGGGCTTACAATGAGCAGTTCTTC. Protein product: CASSPGLAGGAYNEQFF.